A selection of T cell receptor beta chains follows, all from one sample in a study of blood T cell repertoires in COVID-19. Produced via immunoSEQ multiplex PCR; TCRdb's table is partial and in-frame only. The sample includes about 68,000 clones, approximately 85% of them seen just once. Sequencing was carried out using peripheral blood. The receptors come from a man in his forties or fifties with acute or convalescent COVID-19. The CDR3 runs from the conserved cysteine through the conserved F or W. Each record gives: D gene, J gene, clone size, V gene, CDR3 DNA, CDR3 protein. D genes are given only for firm matches. Not every row has a clone size; where given, it reads once, few, many or a size class.

NA | TRBJ2-5 | NA | TRBV11-2 | TGTGCCAGCAGTCCAAACGGCCCAGGGGTGACGGAGACCCAGTACTTC | CASSPNGPGVTETQYF
NA | TRBJ1-1 | NA | TRBV30 | TGTGCCTGGACCCCCCGGGACTCACCTATCTTGAACACTGAAGCTTTCTTT | CAWTPRDSPILNTEAFF
NA | TRBJ2-1 | NA | TRBV5-4 | TGTGCCAGCAGCGCAGGGGGGACCACGTACAATGAGCAGTTCTTC | CASSAGGTTYNEQFF
NA | TRBJ2-6 | NA | TRBV28 | TGTGCCAGCAGTTCAGGGGTTGCTGGGGCCAACGTCCTGACTTTC | CASSSGVAGANVLTF
TRBD2 | TRBJ2-5 | once | TRBV5-1 | TGCGCCAGTACGAGTAGCGGGGGGTACCAAGAGACCCAGTACTTC | CASTSSGGYQETQYF
NA | TRBJ1-5 | NA | TRBV10-3 | TGTGCCATCAGCGAGGACACTGACAATCAGCCCCAGCATTTT | CAISEDTDNQPQHF
NA | TRBJ1-3 | once | TRBV5-4 | TGTGCCAGCAGCCCCCGCCCTCAAGTGAGCTCTGGAAACACCATATATTTT | CASSPRPQVSSGNTIYF
NA | TRBJ2-5 | NA | TRBV25-1 | TGTGCCAGCAGTGAACGACAGCTTAAAGAGACCCAGTACTTC | CASSERQLKETQYF
TRBD2 | TRBJ2-3 | NA | TRBV7-9 | TGTGCCAGCAGCTTACCTAGCGGGGGGGCCTTAGATACGCAGTATTTT | CASSLPSGGALDTQYF
TRBD1 | TRBJ2-6 | NA | TRBV7-3 | TGTGCCAGCAGCTTAAGGTCCCGGGACAGGGCTGGGGCCAACGTCCTGACTTTC | CASSLRSRDRAGANVLTF
TRBD2 | TRBJ2-3 | NA | TRBV9 | TGTGCCAGCAACATAGCGGGGGGGCTTGATACGCAGTATTTT | CASNIAGGLDTQYF
NA | TRBJ2-1 | NA | TRBV27 | TGTGCCAGCAGTTTATCGACAGGTGGGAATGAGCAGTTCTTC | CASSLSTGGNEQFF
NA | TRBJ1-1 | NA | TRBV11-2 | TGTGCCAGCAGCTTAGACAGGTTCATGAACACTGAAGCTTTCTTT | CASSLDRFMNTEAFF
NA | TRBJ2-5 | once | TRBV10-3 | TGTGCCATCAGTGAGTCGGAGGGGGAGACCCAGTACTTC | CAISESEGETQYF
NA | TRBJ1-2 | few | TRBV3-1/TRBV3-2 | TGTGCCAGCAGCCAAGTCGACAGGACGGGTTCAGCAGCTAACTATGGCTACACCTTC | CASSQVDRTGSAANYGYTF
TRBD2 | TRBJ2-5 | few | TRBV7-7 | TGTGCCAGCAGCTTAGTGACGGGGGGGTTCCAAGAGACCCAGTACTTC | CASSLVTGGFQETQYF
TRBD2 | TRBJ2-5 | NA | TRBV19 | TGTGCCAGCCCTAGGGGACTAGCGGGGGACAACCAAGAGACCCAGTACTTC | CASPRGLAGDNQETQYF
NA | TRBJ1-1 | once | TRBV19 | TGTGCCAGTAGTGCTGAGGGAGGGCGAACTGAAGCTTTCTTT | CASSAEGGRTEAFF
TRBD1 | TRBJ1-2 | NA | TRBV6-5 | TGTGCCAGCAGCGCCGGGACAGGGGGCAGAGGCTACACCTTC | CASSAGTGGRGYTF
TRBD1 | TRBJ1-1 | NA | TRBV5-1 | TGCGCCAGCAGCTTCGGACAGGGTAGAACTGAAGCTTTCTTT | CASSFGQGRTEAFF
TRBD2 | TRBJ2-5 | NA | TRBV2 | TGTGCCAGCAGTGAAGCTGGCCTAGCGGGGGTAGAGACCCAGTACTTC | CASSEAGLAGVETQYF
NA | TRBJ1-2 | NA | TRBV5-1 | TGCGCCAGCAGCTTGGGGGGCGACAGGAATAACTATGGCTACACCTTC | CASSLGGDRNNYGYTF
TRBD2 | TRBJ2-3 | NA | TRBV5-1 | TGCGCCAGCAACCTACTAGCGGGGGAAGATACGCAGTATTTT | CASNLLAGEDTQYF
NA | TRBJ1-1 | few | TRBV10-3 | TGTGCCATCAGTGTCGGGGAGGACACTGAAGCTTTCTTT | CAISVGEDTEAFF
TRBD1 | TRBJ1-1 | NA | TRBV5-1 | TGCGCCAGCAGCTCGAGGACAGGGCGCGCTGAAGCTTTCTTT | CASSSRTGRAEAFF
NA | TRBJ1-1 | NA | TRBV6-5 | TGTGCCAGCAGGTTTTACGTCGGGAACACTGAAGCTTTCTTT | CASRFYVGNTEAFF
NA | TRBJ1-2 | NA | TRBV27 | TGTGCCAGCAGTTTGAGAGGAGGGGACAACTATGGCTACACCTTC | CASSLRGGDNYGYTF
TRBD1 | TRBJ2-3 | NA | TRBV6-5 | TGTGCCAGCAGTTCTGGGACAGTAAGCACAGATACGCAGTATTTT | CASSSGTVSTDTQYF
NA | TRBJ2-5 | few | TRBV4-2 | TGTGCCAGCAGCCAAGGATCAGGCCAAGAGACCCAGTACTTC | CASSQGSGQETQYF
NA | TRBJ1-6 | NA | TRBV30 | TGTGCCTGGGATAGGGGGTTTAGCTCCTATAATTCACCCCTCCACTTT | CAWDRGFSSYNSPLHF
NA | TRBJ2-5 | NA | TRBV29-1 | TGCAGCACATCACAGGGCAGAGAGACCCAGTACTTC | CSTSQGRETQYF
TRBD1 | TRBJ1-1 | NA | TRBV15 | TGTGCCACCAGCAGAGATGGGACAGGGGGCACTGAAGCTTTCTTT | CATSRDGTGGTEAFF
NA | TRBJ1-6 | NA | TRBV25-1 | TGTGCCAGCAGTGAATTACTCGGAGGAGGGTCACCCCTCCACTTT | CASSELLGGGSPLHF
NA | TRBJ1-2 | NA | TRBV30 | TGTGCCTGGGAAGCGGCTAACTATGGCTACACCTTC | CAWEAANYGYTF
TRBD2 | TRBJ2-5 | NA | TRBV11-3 | TGTGCCAGCAGTTCTCGGGTTAGCGGGGTTGAGACCCAGTACTTC | CASSSRVSGVETQYF
NA | TRBJ2-7 | NA | TRBV27 | TGTGCCAGCAGTTTATCGATACAGGGTCGGAGCTACGAGCAGTACTTC | CASSLSIQGRSYEQYF
TRBD2 | TRBJ2-3 | NA | TRBV13 | TGTGCCAGCAGCTCCCTGGGGGAAGCGGGGGATAGCACAGATACGCAGTATTTT | CASSSLGEAGDSTDTQYF
NA | TRBJ2-2 | once | TRBV11-3 | TGTGCCAGCAGCTTAGACGGGGCGAACACCGGGGAGCTGTTTTTT | CASSLDGANTGELFF
NA | TRBJ1-1 | NA | TRBV5-1 | TGCGCCAGCAGCTTCGACATTTTGAACACTGAAGCTTTCTTT | CASSFDILNTEAFF
NA | TRBJ1-2 | NA | TRBV20-1 | TGCAGTGCTCCCTCCGGGGGCTACACCTTC | CSAPSGGYTF
NA | TRBJ1-2 | NA | TRBV6-2/TRBV6-3 | TGTGCCAGCAGTTACCGCGGAACAGGGTCCCAGGGAGGCTACACCTTC | CASSYRGTGSQGGYTF
NA | TRBJ2-3 | NA | TRBV19 | TGTGCCAGTAGTACCTCTACTACAGATACGCAGTATTTT | CASSTSTTDTQYF
NA | TRBJ2-4 | NA | TRBV4-1 | TGCGCCAGCAGCCAAGGGAGTAATGCTCAAATGCGGGGTTTACACATTCAGTACTTC | CASSQGSNAQMRGLHIQYF
TRBD2 | TRBJ2-3 | NA | TRBV24-1 | TGTGCCACCAGTGATCTCGCGGGGGGGCTAACAGATACGCAGTATTTT | CATSDLAGGLTDTQYF
TRBD2 | TRBJ2-3 | NA | TRBV11-3 | TGTGCCAGCAGCTTAGCAGCGGGGGGTACAGATACGCAGTATTTT | CASSLAAGGTDTQYF
NA | TRBJ2-5 | NA | TRBV5-1 | TGCGCCAGCAGCTTGTTTCCGGGGGAGACCCAGTACTTC | CASSLFPGETQYF